The source of this TCR beta chain is a study of post-analysis software for immune sequencing data. Whole-study results and caveats: A few TRBV segments occurring more often in patients than controls included TRBV5-6, TRBV5-1 and TRBV20-1. Diversity measured as normalized Chao1 was significantly lower in multiple sclerosis patients than in controls.

V lost 1 base and J 7 bases, leaving 13 bases between the germline ends. This CDR3 has 14 amino acids. Per germline, CDR1 SGHDN and CDR2 FVKESK. Each TCR beta cDNA library carried unique molecular identifiers. Around 460,000 cDNA molecules came from around 0.96 to 9.9 million T cells. TCRdb independently ran MiXCR on the PCR reads; one entry per CDR3 protein. The table shows about 200,000 distinct CDR3 sequences, with roughly 30% occurring only once. On this clonotype: As yet, its antigen is unknown.

The material sequenced was blood. The V call is TRBV14, the J call TRBJ1-2; no definite D call. The source is a girl aged 2-17 years with multiple sclerosis. The CDR3 spells CASSQGGGLSGYTF. The CDR3 DNA follows: TGTGCCAGCAGCCAAGGGGGAGGGTTAAGTGGCTACACCTTC.